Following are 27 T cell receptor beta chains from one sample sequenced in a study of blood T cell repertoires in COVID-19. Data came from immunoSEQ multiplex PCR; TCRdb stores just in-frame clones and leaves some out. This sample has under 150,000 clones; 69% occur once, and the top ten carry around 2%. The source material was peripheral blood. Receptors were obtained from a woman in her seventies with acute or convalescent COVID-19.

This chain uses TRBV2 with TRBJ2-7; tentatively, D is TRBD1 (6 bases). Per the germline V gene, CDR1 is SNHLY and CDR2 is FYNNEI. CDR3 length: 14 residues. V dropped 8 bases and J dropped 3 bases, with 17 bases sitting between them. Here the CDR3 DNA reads TGTGCCAGCCGCATCAGGACAGCTCTCTACGAGCAGTACTTC. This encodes CASRIRTALYEQYF.

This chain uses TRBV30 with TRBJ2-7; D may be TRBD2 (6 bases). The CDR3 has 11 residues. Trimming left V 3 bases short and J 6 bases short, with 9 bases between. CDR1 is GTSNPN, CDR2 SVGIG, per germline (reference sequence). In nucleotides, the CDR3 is TGTGCCTGGAGCGGGAGCGTCGAGCAGTACTTC. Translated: CAWSGSVEQYF. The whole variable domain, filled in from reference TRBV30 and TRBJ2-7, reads SQTIHQWPATLVQPVGSPLSLECTVEGTSNPNLYWYRQAAGRGLQLLFYSVGIGQISSEVPQNLSASRPQDRQFILSSKKLLLSDSGFYLCAWSGSVEQYFGPGTRLTVT.

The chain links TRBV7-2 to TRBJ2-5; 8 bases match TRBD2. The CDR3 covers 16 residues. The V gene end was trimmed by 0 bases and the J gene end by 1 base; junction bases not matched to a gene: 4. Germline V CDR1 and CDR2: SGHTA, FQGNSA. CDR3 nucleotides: TGTGCCAGCAGCTTAGCGGGCGGGGGGCCCCAAGAGACCCAGTACTTC. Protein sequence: CASSLAGGGPQETQYF.

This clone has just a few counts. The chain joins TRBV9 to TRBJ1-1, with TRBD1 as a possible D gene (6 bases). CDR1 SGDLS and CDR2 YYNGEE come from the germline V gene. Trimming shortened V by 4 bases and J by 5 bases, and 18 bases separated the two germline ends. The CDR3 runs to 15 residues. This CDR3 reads CASSSEGGLGTEAFF. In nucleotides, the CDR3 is TGTGCCAGCAGCTCAGAGGGGGGGCTGGGAACTGAAGCTTTCTTT.

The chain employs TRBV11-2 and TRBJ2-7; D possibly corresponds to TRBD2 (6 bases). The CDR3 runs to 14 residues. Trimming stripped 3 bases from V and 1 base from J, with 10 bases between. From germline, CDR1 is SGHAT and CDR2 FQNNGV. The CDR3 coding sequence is TGTGCCAGCAGCTTGCGGGGCCCTTCCTACGAGCAGTACTTC. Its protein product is CASSLRGPSYEQYF.

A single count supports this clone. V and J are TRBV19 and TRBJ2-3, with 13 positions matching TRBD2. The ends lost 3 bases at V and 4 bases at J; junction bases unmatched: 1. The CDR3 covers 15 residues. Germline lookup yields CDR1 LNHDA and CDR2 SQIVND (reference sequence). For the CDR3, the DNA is TGTGCCAGTAGTATGGGACTAGCGGGACCAGATACGCAGTATTTT. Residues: CASSMGLAGPDTQYF.

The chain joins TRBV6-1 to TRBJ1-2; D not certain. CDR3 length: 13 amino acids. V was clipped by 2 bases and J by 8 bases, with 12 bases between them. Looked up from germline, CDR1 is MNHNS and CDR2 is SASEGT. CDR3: CASSEKFREGYTF. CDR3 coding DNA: TGTGCCAGCAGTGAAAAGTTTCGGGAGGGCTACACCTTC.

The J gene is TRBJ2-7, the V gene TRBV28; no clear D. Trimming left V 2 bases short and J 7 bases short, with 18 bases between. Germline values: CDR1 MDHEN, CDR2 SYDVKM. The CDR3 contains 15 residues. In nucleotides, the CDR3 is TGTGCCAGCAGTTTAAGGTCCCTTCGGGTAAAGGAGCAGTACTTC. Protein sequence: CASSLRSLRVKEQYF.

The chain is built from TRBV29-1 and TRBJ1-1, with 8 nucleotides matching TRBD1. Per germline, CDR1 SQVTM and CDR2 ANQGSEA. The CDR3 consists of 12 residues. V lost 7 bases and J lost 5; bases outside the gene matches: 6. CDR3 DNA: TGCAGCGCCCAGGGGGCGAGGACTGAAGCTTTCTTT. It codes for CSAQGARTEAFF.

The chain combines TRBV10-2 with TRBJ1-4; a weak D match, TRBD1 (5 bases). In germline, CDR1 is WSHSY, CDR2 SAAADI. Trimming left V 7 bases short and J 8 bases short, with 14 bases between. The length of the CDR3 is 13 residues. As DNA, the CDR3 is TGCGCCAGCACCCTCGGCGGGGGGGAAAAACTGTTTTTT. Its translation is CASTLGGGEKLFF.

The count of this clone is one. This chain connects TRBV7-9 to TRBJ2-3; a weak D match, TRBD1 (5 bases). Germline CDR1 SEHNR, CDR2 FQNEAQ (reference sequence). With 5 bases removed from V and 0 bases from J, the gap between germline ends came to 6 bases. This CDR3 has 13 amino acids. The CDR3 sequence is CASSGASTDTQYF. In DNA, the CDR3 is TGTGCCAGCAGCGGGGCTAGCACAGATACGCAGTATTTT.

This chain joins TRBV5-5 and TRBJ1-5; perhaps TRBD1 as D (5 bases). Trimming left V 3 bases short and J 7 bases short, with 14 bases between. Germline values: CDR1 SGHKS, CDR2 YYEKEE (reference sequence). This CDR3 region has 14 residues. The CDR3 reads CASSYQGIGQPQHF. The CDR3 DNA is TGTGCCAGCAGCTATCAGGGAATCGGACAGCCCCAGCATTTT.

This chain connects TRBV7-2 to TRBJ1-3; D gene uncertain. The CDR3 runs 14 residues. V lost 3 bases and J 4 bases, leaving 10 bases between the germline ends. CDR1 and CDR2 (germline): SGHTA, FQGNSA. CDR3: CASSLGGSGNTIYF. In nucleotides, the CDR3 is TGTGCCAGCAGCTTGGGAGGTTCCGGAAACACCATATATTTT.

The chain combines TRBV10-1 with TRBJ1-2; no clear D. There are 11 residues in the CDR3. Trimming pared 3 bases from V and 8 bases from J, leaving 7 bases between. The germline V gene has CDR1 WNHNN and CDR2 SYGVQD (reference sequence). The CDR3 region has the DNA TGCGCCAGCAGTGACATTCGGGGCTACACCTTC. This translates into CASSDIRGYTF.

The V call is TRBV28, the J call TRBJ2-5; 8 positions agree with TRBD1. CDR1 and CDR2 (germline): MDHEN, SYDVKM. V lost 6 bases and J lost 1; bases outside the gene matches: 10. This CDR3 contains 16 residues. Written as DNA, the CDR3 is TGTGCCAGCAGGACATGGGCCGGGACAGGCCAAGAGACCCAGTACTTC. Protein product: CASRTWAGTGQETQYF.

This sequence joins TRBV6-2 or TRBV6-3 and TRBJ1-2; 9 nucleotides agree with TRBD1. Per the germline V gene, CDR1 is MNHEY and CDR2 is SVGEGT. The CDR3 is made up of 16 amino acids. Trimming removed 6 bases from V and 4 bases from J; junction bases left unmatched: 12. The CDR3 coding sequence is TGTGCCAGCAGCCCGCAAGGACAGGGGAAGATCTATGGCTACACCTTC. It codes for CASSPQGQGKIYGYTF.

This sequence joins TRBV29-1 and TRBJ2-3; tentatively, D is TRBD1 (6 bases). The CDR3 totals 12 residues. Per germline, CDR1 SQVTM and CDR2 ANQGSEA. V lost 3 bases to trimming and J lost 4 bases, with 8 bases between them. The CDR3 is CSVDEGADTQYF. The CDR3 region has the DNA TGCAGCGTTGATGAGGGGGCAGATACGCAGTATTTT.

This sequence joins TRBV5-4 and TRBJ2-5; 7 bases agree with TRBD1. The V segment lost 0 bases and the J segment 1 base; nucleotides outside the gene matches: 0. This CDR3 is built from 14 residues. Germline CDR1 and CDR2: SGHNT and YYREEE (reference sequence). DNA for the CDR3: TGTGCCAGCAGCTTGGGGACAGGCCAAGAGACCCAGTACTTC. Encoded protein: CASSLGTGQETQYF.

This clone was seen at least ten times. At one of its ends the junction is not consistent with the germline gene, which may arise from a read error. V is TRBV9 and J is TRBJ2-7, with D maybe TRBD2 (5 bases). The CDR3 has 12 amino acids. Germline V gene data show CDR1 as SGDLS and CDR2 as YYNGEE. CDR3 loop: CASSVGEGGPNF. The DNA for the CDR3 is TGTGCCAGCAGCGTAGGGGAAGGCGGGCCTAACTTC.

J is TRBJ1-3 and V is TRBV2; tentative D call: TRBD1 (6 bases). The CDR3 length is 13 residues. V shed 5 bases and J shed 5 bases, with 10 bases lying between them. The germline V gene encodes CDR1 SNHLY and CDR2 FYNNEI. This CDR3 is CASSLDRRNTIYF. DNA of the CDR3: TGTGCCAGCAGTCTGGACAGAAGAAACACCATATATTTT.

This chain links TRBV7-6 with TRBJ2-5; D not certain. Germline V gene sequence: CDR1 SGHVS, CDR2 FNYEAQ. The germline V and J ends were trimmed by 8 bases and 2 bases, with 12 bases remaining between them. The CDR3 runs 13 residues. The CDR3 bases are TGTGCCAGCTCGGCTAGAATGCAAGAGACCCAGTACTTC. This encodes CASSARMQETQYF. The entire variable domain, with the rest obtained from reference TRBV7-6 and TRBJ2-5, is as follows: GAGVSQSPRYKVTKRGQDVALRCDPISGHVSLYWYRQALGQGPEFLTYFNYEAQQDKSGLPNDRFSAERPEGSISTLTIQRTEQRDSAMYRCASSARMQETQYFGPGTRLLVL.

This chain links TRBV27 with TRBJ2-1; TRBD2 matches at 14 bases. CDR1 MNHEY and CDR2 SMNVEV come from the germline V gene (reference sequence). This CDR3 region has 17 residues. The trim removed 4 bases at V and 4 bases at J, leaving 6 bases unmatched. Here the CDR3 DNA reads TGTGCCAGCAGTTCATGGACTAGCGGGGGGCTTTACAATGAGCAGTTCTTC. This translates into CASSSWTSGGLYNEQFF.

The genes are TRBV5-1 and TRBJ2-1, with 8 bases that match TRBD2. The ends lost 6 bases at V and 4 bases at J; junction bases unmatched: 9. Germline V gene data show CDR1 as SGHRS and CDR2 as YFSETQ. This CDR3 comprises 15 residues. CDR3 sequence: CASIPSGGLYNEQFF. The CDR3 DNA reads TGCGCCAGCATACCAAGCGGGGGTTTGTACAATGAGCAGTTCTTC.

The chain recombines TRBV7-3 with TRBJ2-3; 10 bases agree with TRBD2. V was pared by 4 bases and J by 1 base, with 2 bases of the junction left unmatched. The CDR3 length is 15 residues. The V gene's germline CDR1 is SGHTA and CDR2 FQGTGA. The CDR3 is CASSSGTSGTDTQYF. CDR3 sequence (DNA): TGTGCCAGCAGCTCAGGGACTAGCGGCACAGATACGCAGTATTTT.

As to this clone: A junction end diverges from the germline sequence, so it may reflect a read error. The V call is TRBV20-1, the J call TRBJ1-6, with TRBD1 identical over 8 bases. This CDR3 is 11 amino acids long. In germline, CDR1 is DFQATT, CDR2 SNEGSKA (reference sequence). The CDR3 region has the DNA TGCAGTGGTAGAACAGGGGGGACCCTCCACTTT. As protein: CSGRTGGTLHF.

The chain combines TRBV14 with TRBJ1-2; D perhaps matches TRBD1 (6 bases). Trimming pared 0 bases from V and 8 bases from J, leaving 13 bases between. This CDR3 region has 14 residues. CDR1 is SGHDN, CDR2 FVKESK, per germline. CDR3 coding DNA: TGTGCCAGCAGCCAAGATGAGGGGGTGGAAGGCTACACCTTC. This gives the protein CASSQDEGVEGYTF.

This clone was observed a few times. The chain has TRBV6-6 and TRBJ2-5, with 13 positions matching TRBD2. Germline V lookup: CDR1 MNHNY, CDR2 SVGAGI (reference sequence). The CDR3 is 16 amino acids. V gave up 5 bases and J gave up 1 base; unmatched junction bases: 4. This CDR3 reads CASSQRLAGGQETQYF. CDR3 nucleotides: TGTGCCAGCAGTCAAAGACTAGCGGGAGGCCAAGAGACCCAGTACTTC.